This is a list of T cell receptor beta chains from one sample in a study of cytomegalovirus exposure and HLA in healthy donors. TCRdb's copy holds only in-frame clones and misses some; the assay was immunoSEQ multiplex PCR. The data show approximately 130,000 clones, 65% to 85% seen once. The sequenced sample was PBMCs. The receptors stem from a man aged 50 to 59 in good health and CMV-seronegative. Each CDR3 is given with its conserved first and last residue. A D gene is named only where the DNA matches it firmly. Clone size, where shown, is once, few, many, or a class for clones that have expanded.

>TRBV19|.|TRBD2|TRBJ2-2
CASNGGRGELFF
TGTGCCAGTAACGGCGGGAGAGGGGAGCTGTTTTTT
>TRBV27|.|TRBD2|TRBJ2-7
CASSRTWAGGRTSLHPYEQYF
TGTGCCAGCAGCCGGACCTGGGCTGGCGGGAGGACCTCTTTACACCCCTACGAGCAGTACTTC
>TRBV10-2|once|TRBD2|TRBJ2-1
CASSEGTSGTYNEQFF
TGCGCCAGCAGTGAGGGGACTAGCGGGACCTACAATGAGCAGTTCTTC
>TRBV21-1|few|.|TRBJ2-7
CASSNRGEPGLAGAGHIYEQYF
TGTGCCAGCAGCAACAGAGGGGAACCGGGACTAGCGGGAGCGGGGCATATCTACGAGCAGTACTTC
>TRBV6-5|few|.|TRBJ1-1
CASSYGGVNTEAFF
TGTGCCAGCAGTTACGGGGGGGTGAACACTGAAGCTTTCTTT
>TRBV28|few|.|TRBJ1-2
CASGDILNYGYTF
TGTGCCAGTGGGGACATCCTTAACTATGGCTACACCTTC
>TRBV7-8|.|.|TRBJ1-3
CASSSWTDGSGNTIYF
TGTGCCAGCAGCTCTTGGACAGACGGCTCTGGAAACACCATATATTTT
>TRBV6-5|.|TRBD1|TRBJ1-1
CASSYFRTGNTEAFF
TGTGCCAGCAGTTACTTCAGGACAGGGAACACTGAAGCTTTCTTT
>TRBV15|.|.|TRBJ2-3
CATRRSAEPTDTQYF
TGTGCCACCCGGAGGTCTGCGGAACCCACAGATACGCAGTATTTT
>TRBV7-2|.|.|TRBJ1-1
CASSQMSRATEAFF
TGTGCCAGCAGCCAGATGTCCAGGGCCACTGAAGCTTTCTTT
>TRBV19|once|.|TRBJ2-7
CASSQDRTYEQYF
TGTGCCAGTTCCCAGGACAGAACCTACGAGCAGTACTTC
>TRBV18|once|.|TRBJ1-5
CASSPGPYQPQHF
TGTGCCAGCTCACCAGGGCCGTATCAGCCCCAGCATTTT